Reported below is one TCR beta chain. The sample comes from a study of blood T cell repertoires in COVID-19. Original analysis: Amplification from reference gene primers served as the basis for estimated nucleated cell counts. Clones were read by immunoSEQ multiplex PCR, and TCRdb kept only the in-frame ones, dropping some. The V and J calls and clone size were taken over from that table, and D and trimming were inferred from the DNA. The sample holds fewer than 75,000 clones; 80% to 90% are singletons and the top ten take 6% to 8.5%. This TCR came from a man in his 60s with active or convalescent COVID-19. The sample taken for sequencing was peripheral blood.

The CDR3 sequence is CATSDSSGGASSYNEQFF. The CDR3 DNA sequence: TGTGCCACCAGTGATTCCTCCGGGGGGGCCAGCTCCTACAATGAGCAGTTCTTC. V gene TRBV24-1 combines with J gene TRBJ2-1; 8 nucleotides line up with TRBD2. The CDR3 contains 18 residues. Trimming took 2 bases from V and 0 from J; bases not matched to a gene: 8. Germline V CDR1 and CDR2: KGHDR, SFDVKD.